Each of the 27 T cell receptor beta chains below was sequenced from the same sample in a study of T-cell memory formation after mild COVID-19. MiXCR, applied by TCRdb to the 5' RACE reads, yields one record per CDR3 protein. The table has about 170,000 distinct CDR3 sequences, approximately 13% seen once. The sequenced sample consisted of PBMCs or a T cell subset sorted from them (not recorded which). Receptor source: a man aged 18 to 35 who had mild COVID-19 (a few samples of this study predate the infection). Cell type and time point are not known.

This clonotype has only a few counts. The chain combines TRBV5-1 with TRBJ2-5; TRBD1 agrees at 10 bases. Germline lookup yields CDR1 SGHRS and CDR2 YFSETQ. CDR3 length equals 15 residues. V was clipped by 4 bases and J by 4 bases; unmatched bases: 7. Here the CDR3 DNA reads TGCGCCAGCAGCATAGGACAGGGGGTTGGAGAGACCCAGTACTTC. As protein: CASSIGQGVGETQYF.

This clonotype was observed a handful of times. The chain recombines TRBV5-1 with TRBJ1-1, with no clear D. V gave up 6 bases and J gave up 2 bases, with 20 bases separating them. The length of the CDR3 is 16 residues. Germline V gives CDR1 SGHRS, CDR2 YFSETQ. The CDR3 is CASIPLTGSPNTEAFF. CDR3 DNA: TGCGCCAGCATCCCCTTGACGGGCAGCCCCAACACTGAAGCTTTCTTT.

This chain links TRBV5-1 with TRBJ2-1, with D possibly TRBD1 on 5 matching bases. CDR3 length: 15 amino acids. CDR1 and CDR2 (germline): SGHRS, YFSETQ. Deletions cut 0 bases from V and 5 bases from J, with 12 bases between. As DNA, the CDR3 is TGCGCCAGCAGCTTGGTCTGGGGCCCTAACAATGAGCAGTTCTTC. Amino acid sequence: CASSLVWGPNNEQFF.

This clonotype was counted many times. CDR3 amino acids: CASSLVPWGIQETQYF. The CDR3 nucleotides are TGTGCCAGCAGCTTAGTCCCCTGGGGGATCCAAGAGACCCAGTACTTC. The J gene is TRBJ2-5, the V gene TRBV7-8, with D perhaps being TRBD1 or TRBD2 (5 bases each). Deletions cut 1 base from V and 1 base from J, with 13 bases between. This CDR3 has 16 residues. CDR1 SGHVS and CDR2 FQNEAQ come from the germline V gene.

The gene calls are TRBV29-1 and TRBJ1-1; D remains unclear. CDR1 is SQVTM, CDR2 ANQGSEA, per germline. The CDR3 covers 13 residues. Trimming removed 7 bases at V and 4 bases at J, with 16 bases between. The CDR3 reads CSGTLGLFTEAFF. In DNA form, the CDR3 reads TGCAGCGGGACTCTCGGACTTTTCACTGAAGCTTTCTTT.

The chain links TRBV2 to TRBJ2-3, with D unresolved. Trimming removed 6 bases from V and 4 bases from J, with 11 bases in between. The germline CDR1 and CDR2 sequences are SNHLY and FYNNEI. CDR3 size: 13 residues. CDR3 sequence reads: CASRTSTADTQYF. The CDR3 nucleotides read TGTGCCAGCAGGACATCAACAGCAGATACGCAGTATTTT.

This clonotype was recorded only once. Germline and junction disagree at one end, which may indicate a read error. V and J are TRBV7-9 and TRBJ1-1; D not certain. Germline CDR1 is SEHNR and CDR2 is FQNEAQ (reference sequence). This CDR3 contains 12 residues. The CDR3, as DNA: TGCGCCAGCACCCAAATGAACACTGAAGCTTTCTTT. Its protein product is CASTQMNTEAFF.

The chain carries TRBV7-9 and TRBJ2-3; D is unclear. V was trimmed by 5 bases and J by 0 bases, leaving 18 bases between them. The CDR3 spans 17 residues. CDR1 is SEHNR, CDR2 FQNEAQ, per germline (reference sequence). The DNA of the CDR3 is TGTGCCAGCAGCCCGTTCCTCGGGCTGTCTAGCACAGATACGCAGTATTTT. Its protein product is CASSPFLGLSSTDTQYF.

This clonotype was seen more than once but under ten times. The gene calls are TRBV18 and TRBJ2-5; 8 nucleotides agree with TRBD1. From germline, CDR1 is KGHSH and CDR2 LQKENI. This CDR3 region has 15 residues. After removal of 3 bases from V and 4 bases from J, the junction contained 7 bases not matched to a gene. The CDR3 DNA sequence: TGTGCCAGCTCACCGACAGGGGCCACAGGAGAGACCCAGTACTTC. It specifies CASSPTGATGETQYF.

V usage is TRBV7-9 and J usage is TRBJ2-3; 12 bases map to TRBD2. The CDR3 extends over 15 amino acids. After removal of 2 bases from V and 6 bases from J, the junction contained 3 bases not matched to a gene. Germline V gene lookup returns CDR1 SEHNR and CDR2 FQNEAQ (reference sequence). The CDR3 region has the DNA TGTGCCAGCAGCTTAAGGGGGACTAGCGGGGATACGCAGTATTTT. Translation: CASSLRGTSGDTQYF.

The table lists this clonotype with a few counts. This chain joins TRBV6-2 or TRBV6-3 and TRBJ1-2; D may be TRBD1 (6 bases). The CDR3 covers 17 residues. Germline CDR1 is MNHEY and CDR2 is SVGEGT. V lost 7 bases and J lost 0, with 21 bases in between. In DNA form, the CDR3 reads TGTGCCAGCACCGGACAGATGAACTGGAACTCTAACTATGGCTACACCTTC. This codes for CASTGQMNWNSNYGYTF.

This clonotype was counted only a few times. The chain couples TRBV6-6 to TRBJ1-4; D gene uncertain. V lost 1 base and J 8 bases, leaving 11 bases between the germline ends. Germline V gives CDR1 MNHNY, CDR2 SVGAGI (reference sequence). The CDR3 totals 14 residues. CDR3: CASSYLPGDEKLFF. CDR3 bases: TGTGCCAGCAGTTACTTGCCGGGTGACGAAAAACTGTTTTTT.

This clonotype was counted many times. CDR3 sequence (DNA): TGTGCCAGCCGCGTTAACTATGGCTACACCTTC. Its translation is CASRVNYGYTF. This chain connects TRBV28 to TRBJ1-2; D is ambiguous. The germline V and J ends were trimmed by 8 bases and 1 base, with 5 bases remaining between them. From germline, CDR1 is MDHEN and CDR2 SYDVKM. The CDR3 has 11 residues.

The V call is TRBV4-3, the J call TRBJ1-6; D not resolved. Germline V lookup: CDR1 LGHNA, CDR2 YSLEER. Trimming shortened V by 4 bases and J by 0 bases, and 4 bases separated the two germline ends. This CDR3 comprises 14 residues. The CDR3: CASSRDSYNSPLHF. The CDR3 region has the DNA TGCGCCAGCAGCCGCGACTCCTATAATTCACCCCTCCACTTT.

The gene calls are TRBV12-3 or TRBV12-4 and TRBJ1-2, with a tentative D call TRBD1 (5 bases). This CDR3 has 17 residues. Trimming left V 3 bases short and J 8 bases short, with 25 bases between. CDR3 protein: CASSFALGTASLCGYTF. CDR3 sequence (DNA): TGTGCCAGCAGTTTTGCTCTAGGGACCGCCTCTCTATGCGGCTACACCTTC.

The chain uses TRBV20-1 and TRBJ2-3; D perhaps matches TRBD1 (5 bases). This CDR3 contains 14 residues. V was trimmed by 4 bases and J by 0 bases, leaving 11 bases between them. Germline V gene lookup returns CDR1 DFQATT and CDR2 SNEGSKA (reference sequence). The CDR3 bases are TGCAGTGCTATGGGGCAGGGTAGCACAGATACGCAGTATTTT. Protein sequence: CSAMGQGSTDTQYF.

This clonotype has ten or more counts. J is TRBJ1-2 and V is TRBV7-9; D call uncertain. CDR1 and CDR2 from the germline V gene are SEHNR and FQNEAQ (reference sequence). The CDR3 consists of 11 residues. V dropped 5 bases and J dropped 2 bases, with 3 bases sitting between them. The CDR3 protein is CASSINYGYTF. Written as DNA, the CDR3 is TGTGCCAGCAGCATCAACTATGGCTACACCTTC.

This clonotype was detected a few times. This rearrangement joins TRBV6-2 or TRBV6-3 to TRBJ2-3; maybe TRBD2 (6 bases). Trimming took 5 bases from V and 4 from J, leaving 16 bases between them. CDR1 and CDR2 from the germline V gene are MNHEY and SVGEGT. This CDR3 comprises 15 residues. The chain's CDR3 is CASSDGPSGADTQYF. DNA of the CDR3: TGTGCCAGCAGTGACGGGCCCTCGGGGGCAGATACGCAGTATTTT.

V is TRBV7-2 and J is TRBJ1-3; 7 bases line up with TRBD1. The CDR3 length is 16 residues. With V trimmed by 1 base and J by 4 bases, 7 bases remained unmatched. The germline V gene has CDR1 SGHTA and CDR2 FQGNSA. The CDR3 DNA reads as TGTGCCAGCAGCTTAGTTCCAGGGGGATACGGAAACACCATATATTTT. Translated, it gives CASSLVPGGYGNTIYF.

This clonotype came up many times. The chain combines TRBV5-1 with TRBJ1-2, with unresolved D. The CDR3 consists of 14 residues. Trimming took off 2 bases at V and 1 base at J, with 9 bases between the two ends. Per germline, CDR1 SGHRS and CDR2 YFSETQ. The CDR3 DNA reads TGCGCCAGCAGCTTCAGCGGACGTAACTATGGCTACACCTTC. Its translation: CASSFSGRNYGYTF.

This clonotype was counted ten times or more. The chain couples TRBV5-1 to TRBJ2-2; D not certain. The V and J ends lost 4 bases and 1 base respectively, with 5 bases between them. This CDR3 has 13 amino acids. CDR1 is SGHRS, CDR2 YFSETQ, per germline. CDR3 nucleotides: TGCGCCAGCAGCGAGCTGAACACCGGGGAGCTGTTTTTT. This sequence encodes CASSELNTGELFF.

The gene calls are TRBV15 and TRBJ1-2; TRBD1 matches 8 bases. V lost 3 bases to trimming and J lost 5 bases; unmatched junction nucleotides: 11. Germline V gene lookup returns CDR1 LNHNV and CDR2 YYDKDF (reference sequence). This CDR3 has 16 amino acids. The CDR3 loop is CATSSLGRGRGYGYTF. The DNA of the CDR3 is TGTGCCACCAGCAGTTTGGGCAGGGGGCGAGGTTATGGCTACACCTTC.

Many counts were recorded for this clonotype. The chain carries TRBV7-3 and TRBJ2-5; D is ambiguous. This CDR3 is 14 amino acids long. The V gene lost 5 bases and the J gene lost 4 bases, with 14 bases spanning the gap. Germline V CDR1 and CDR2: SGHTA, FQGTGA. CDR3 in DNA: TGTGCCAGCAGCCCCTCTAGTTTCGGAGAGACCCAGTACTTC. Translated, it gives CASSPSSFGETQYF.

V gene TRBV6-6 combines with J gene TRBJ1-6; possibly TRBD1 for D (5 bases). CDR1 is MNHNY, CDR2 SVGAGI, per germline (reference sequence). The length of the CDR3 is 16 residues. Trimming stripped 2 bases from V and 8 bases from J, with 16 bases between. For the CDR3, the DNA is TGTGCCAGCAGTTACCCGGTTGCGGCGGGGGATTCACCCCTCCACTTT. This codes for CASSYPVAAGDSPLHF.

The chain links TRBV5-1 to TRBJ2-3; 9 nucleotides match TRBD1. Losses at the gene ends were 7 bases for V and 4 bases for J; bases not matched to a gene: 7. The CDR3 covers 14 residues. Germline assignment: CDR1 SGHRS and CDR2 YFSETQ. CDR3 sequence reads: CASDGTGSADTQYF. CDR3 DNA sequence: TGCGCCAGCGATGGGACAGGGAGCGCAGATACGCAGTATTTT. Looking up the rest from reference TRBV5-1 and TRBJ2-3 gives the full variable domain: KAGVTQTPRYLIKTRGQQVTLSCSPISGHRSVSWYQQTPGQGLQFLFEYFSETQRNKGNFPGRFSGRQFSNSRSEMNVSTLELGDSALYLCASDGTGSADTQYFGPGTRLTVL.

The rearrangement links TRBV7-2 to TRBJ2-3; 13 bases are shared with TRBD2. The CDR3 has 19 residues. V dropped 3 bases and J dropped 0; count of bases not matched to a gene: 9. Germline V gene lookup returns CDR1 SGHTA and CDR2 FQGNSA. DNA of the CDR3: TGTGCCAGCAGCTTTCGACTAGCGGGGGGTGGGCCTAGCACAGATACGCAGTATTTT. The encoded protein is CASSFRLAGGGPSTDTQYF.

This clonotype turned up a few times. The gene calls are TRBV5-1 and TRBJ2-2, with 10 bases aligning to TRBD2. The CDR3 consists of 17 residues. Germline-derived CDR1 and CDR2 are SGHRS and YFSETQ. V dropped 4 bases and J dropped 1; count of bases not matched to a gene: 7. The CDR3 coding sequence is TGCGCCAGCAGCCAAGAGGGACTAGCGATGAACACCGGGGAGCTGTTTTTT. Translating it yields CASSQEGLAMNTGELFF.